This T cell receptor (beta chain) derives from a study of control samples from healthy donors and cancer patients. The CDR3 contains 16 residues. Losses at the gene ends were 2 bases for V and 6 bases for J; bases not matched to a gene: 9. Germline loops: CDR1 SGDLS, CDR2 YYNGEE. Data came from immunoSEQ multiplex PCR; TCRdb stores just in-frame clones and leaves some out. The sample includes just under 150,000 clones, about 91% of them seen just once. The sample consisted of blood. The origin of this receptor is a man aged 25-45 years in good health. This chain links TRBV9 with TRBJ2-1, with TRBD2 matching over 9 bases. The CDR3 region has the DNA TGTGCCAGCAGCGTTATTGAGGGGACTAGCCCCAATGAGCAGTTCTTC. Translating gives CASSVIEGTSPNEQFF. The full variable domain, with the rest looked up from reference TRBV9 and TRBJ2-1, is DSGVTQTPKHLITATGQRVTLRCSPRSGDLSVYWYQQSLDQGLQFLIQYYNGEERAKGNILERFSAQQFPDLHSELNLSSLELGDSALYFCASSVIEGTSPNEQFFGPGTRLTVL.